This T cell receptor beta chain comes out of a study of T cells after yellow fever vaccination. Using its own MiXCR run on the 5' RACE reads, TCRdb lists one record per CDR3 protein. The repertoire has around 310,000 distinct CDR3 sequences, around 4% of them found once; the top ten carry about a quarter. CDR3 length: 15 amino acids. With 5 bases clipped from V and 6 bases from J, the junction kept 5 bases outside the gene matches. This specimen was PBMCs, taken on the day of the yellow fever booster vaccination. The rearrangement joins TRBV12-3 or TRBV12-4 to TRBJ2-1; 12 nucleotides line up with TRBD1. The origin of this receptor is a man aged 18 to 30 who received the YFV17D yellow fever vaccine. The CDR3 region is CASSPPGQGANEQFF. The CDR3 DNA follows: TGTGCCAGCAGTCCTCCGGGACAGGGGGCCAATGAGCAGTTCTTC.